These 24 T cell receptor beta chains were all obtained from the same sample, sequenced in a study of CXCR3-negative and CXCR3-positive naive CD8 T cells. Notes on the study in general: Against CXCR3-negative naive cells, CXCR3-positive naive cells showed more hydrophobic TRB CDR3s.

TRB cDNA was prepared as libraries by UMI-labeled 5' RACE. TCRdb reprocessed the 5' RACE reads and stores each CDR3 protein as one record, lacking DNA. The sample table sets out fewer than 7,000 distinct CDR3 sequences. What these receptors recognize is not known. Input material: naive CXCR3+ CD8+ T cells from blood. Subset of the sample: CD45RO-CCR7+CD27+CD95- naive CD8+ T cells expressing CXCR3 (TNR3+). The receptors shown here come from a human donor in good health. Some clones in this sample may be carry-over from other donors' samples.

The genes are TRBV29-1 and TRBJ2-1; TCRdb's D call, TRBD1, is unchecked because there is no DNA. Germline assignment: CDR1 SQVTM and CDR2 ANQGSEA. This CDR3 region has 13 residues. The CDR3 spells CSVDGGSYNEQFF.

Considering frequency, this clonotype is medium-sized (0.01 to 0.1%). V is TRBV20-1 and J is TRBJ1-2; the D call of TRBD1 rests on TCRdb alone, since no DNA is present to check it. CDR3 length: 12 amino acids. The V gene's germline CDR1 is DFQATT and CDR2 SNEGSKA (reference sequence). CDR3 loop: CSAFGQVYGYTF.

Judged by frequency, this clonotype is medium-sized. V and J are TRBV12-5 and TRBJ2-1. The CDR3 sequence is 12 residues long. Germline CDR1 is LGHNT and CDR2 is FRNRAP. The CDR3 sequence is CASGSDYNEQFF.

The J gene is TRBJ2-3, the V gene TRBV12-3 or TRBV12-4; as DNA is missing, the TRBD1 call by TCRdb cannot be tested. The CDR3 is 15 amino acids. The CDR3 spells CASSPRRGVEDTQYF.

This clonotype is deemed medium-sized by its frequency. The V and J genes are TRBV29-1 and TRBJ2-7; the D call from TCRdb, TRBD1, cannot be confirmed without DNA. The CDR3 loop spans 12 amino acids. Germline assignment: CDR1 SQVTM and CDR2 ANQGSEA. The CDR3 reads CSVVRGVNEQYF.

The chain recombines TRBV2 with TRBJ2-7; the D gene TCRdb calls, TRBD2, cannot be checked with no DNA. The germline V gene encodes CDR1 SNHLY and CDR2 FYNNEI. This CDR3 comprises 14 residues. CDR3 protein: CASSEAQAGSEQYF.

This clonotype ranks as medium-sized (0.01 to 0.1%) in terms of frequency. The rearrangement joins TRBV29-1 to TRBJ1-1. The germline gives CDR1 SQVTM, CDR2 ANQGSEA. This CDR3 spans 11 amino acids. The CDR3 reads CSVDDSTAAFF.

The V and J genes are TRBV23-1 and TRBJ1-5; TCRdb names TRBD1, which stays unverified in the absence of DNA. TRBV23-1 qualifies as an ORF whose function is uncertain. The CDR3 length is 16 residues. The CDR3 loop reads CASSPTTGERNQPQHF.

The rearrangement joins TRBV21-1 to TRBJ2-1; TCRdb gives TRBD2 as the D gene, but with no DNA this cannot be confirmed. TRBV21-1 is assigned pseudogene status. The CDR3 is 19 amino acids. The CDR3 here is CASSKVSASGSFSYNEQFF.

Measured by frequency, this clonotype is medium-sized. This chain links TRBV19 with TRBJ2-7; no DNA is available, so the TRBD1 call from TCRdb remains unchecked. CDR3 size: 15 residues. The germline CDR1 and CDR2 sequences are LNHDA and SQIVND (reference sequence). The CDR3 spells CASSIPGQDFYEQYF.

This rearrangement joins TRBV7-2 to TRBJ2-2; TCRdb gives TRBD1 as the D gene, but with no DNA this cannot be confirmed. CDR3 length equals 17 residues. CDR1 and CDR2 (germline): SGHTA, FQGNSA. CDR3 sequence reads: CASSFFSTGGVTGELFF.

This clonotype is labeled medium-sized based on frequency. CDR3 sequence: CSVEGPWAGEQYF. The rearrangement joins TRBV29-1 to TRBJ2-7; checking the TCRdb D call of TRBD2 is not possible without DNA. Germline V gives CDR1 SQVTM, CDR2 ANQGSEA. The CDR3 has 13 amino acids.

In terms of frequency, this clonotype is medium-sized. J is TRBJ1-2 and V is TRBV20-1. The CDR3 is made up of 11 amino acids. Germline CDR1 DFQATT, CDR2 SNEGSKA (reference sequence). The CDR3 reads CSAREGYGYTF.

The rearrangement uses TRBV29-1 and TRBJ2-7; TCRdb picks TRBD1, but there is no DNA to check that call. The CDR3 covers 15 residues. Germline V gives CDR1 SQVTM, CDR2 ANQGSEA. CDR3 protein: CSAEAPGGDTYEQYF.

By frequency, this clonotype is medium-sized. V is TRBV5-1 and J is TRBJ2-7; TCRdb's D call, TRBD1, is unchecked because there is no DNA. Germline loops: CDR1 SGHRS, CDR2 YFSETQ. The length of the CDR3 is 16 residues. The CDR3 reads CASSLAPGGSSYEQYF.

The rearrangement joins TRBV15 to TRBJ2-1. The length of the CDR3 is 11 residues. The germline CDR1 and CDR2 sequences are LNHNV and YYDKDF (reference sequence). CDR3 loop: CATSRSYEQFF.

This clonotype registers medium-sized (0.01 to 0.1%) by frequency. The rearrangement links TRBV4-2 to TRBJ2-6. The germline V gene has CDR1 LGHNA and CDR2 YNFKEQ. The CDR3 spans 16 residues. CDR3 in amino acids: CASSQEQGSGANVLTF.

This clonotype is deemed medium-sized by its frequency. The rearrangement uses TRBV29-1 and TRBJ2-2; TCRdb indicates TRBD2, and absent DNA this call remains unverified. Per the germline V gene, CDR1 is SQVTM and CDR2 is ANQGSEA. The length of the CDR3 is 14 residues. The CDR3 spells CSVLAGGLTGELFF.

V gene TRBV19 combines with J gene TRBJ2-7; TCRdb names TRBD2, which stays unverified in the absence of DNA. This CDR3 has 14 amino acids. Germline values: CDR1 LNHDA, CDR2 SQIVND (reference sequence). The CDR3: CASTWTSGPYEQYF.

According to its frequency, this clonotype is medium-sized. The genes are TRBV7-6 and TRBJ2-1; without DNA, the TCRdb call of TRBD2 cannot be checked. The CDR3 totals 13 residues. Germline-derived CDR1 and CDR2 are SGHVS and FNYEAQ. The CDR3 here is CASSSNSGNEQFF.

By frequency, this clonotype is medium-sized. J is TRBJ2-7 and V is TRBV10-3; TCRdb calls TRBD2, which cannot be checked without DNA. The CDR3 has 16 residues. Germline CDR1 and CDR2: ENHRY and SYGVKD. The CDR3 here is CAISELAGLLSYEQYF.

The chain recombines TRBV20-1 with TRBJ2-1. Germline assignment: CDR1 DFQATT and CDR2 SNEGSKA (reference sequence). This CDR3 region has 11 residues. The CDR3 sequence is CSALRYNEQFF.

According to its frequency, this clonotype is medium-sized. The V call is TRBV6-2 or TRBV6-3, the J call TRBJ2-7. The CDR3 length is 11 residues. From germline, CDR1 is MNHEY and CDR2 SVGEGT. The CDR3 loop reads CASSLNAEQYF.

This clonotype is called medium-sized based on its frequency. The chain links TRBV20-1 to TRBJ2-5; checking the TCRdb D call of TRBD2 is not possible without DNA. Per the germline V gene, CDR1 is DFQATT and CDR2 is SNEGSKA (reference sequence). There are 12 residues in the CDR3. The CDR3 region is CSGDEAGGTQYF.